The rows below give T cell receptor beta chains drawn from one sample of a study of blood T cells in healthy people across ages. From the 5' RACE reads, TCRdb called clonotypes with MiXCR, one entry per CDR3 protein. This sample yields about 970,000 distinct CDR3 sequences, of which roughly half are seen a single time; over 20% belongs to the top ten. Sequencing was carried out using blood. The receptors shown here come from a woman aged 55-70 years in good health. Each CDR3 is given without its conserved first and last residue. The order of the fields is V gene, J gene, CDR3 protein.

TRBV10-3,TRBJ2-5,AISVLRVGAETQY
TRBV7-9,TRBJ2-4,ASSLLYQGGAKNIQY
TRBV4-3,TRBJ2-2,ASSQFYAGELF
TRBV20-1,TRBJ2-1,SAHKREGLGGNEQF
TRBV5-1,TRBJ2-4,ASSLGGFSWEQY
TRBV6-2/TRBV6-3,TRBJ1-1,ASSYAGTEAF
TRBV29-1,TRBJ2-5,SVAGSERETQY
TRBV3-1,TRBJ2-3,ASSQLDRLAGTQY
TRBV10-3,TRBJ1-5,AISPGVYSNQPQH
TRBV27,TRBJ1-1,ASSLAGFTEAF
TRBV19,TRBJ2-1,ASRKSAGTVDEQF
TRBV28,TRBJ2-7,ASSPGQAGYEQY
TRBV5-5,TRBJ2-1,ASSFGTSGTHNEQF
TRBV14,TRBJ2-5,ASSPGLRETQY
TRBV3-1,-,ASSQASWVEGGNEQY
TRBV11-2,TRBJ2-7,ASSPLASGGYNEQY
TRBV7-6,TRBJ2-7,ASSQLAMSYEQY
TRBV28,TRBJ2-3,ASSLGWTGGTDTQY
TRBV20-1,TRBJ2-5,SARPRGLSRQETQY
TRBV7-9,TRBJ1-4,ASLVSGTGIEKLF
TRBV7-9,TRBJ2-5,ASSPGGGQALVQQY
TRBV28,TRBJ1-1,ASTSWVGDTEAF
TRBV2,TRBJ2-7,ASSALGDEQY